This T cell receptor (beta chain) was obtained from a study of blood T cells in healthy people across ages. Using a J-beta primer mix together with a sample-barcoded 5' primer, a second PCR was run for roughly 6 to 12 cycles. Tagging of each cDNA molecule was performed by a template-switch adaptor with 12 random nucleotides. One entry per CDR3 protein, called by TCRdb with MiXCR from the 5' RACE reads. The sample shows 1.5 million to 2 million distinct CDR3 sequences, about two fifths of them seen only once. This clonotype turned up a few times. Per the germline V gene, CDR1 is KGHSH and CDR2 is LQKENI. Trimming took off 2 bases at V and 3 bases at J, with 10 bases between the two ends. The CDR3 covers 14 residues. All donors came from Russia, were Caucasian and healthy, and spanned ages about 6 to 95. Each sample yielded at least 5 micrograms of PBMC total RNA.

The TCR was taken from a human donor in good health. Material for sequencing was blood. This chain uses TRBV18 with TRBJ2-5; the D is unclear. DNA of the CDR3: TGTGCCAGCTCACCAGGGTCTAGGGAAGAGACCCAGTACTTC. This encodes CASSPGSREETQYF.